This is a list of T cell receptor beta chains from one sample in a study of shared clonotypes between healthy human individuals. Profiled with immunoSEQ multiplex PCR; TCRdb holds only in-frame clones, not every one. The sample includes 800,000 to 1,200,000 clones, 75% to 85% seen only once; the top ten take 0.5% to 0.6%. Sequencing input: memory CD4+ T cells from PBMCs. These receptors originate from a man in his late teens or twenties in good health. Some clones in this sample may be carry-over from other donors' samples. Both conserved end residues are part of each CDR3. The D gene is left open where the match is weak. A clone size is listed for some rows: how often the clone was seen (once, few, many), or a class if it is expanded.

>NA|TRBD2|TRBJ2-3|TRBV25-1
CASSEIGSGRTDTQYF
TGTGCCAGCAGTGAAATTGGGAGCGGGAGGACAGATACGCAGTATTTT
>NA|NA|TRBJ2-5|TRBV7-9
CASSFSRERGETQYF
TGTGCCAGCAGCTTTAGTCGGGAGAGAGGAGAGACCCAGTACTTC
>NA|NA|TRBJ2-5|TRBV11-2
CASSMSSQETQYF
TGTGCCAGCAGCATGAGCAGTCAAGAGACCCAGTACTTC
>NA|NA|TRBJ1-1|TRBV30
CAWSQEVTEAFF
TGTGCCTGGAGTCAGGAGGTAACTGAAGCTTTCTTT
>NA|NA|TRBJ1-2|TRBV18
CASSPGLAKDYGYTF
TGTGCCAGCTCACCAGGGTTGGCGAAGGACTATGGCTACACCTTC
>NA|NA|TRBJ1-1|TRBV6-5
CASSTGRRTEAFF
TGTGCCAGCAGTACAGGTAGAAGGACTGAAGCTTTCTTT
>NA|NA|TRBJ2-4|TRBV28
CASSSGTKNIQYF
TGTGCCAGCAGTTCAGGGACCAAAAACATTCAGTACTTC
>NA|TRBD2|TRBJ2-2|TRBV7-2
CASSPGASGRSGELFF
TGTGCCAGCAGCCCTGGGGCTAGCGGGAGATCCGGGGAGCTGTTTTTT
>NA|NA|TRBJ2-1|TRBV27
CASSLLGVGNNEQFF
TGTGCCAGCAGTTTATTAGGGGTGGGGAACAATGAGCAGTTCTTC
>NA|NA|TRBJ2-7|TRBV5-1
CASSLVGQNYEQYF
TGCGCCAGCAGCTTGGTTGGACAGAACTACGAGCAGTACTTC
>NA|TRBD2|TRBJ2-3|TRBV18
CASSPQTSRRTDTQYF
TGTGCCAGCTCACCACAGACTAGCCGGCGCACAGATACGCAGTATTTT
>NA|NA|TRBJ1-1|TRBV4-2
CASSQDGVRSTLYTEAFF
TGTGCCAGCAGCCAAGATGGGGTCAGATCTACCCTCTACACTGAAGCTTTCTTT
>NA|TRBD1|TRBJ1-2|TRBV7-3
CASSLTGVRGYTF
TGTGCCAGCAGTCTTACAGGGGTGAGGGGCTACACCTTC
>NA|NA|TRBJ1-2|TRBV30
CAWEGGNYGYTF
TGTGCCTGGGAGGGGGGGAACTATGGCTACACCTTC
>NA|NA|TRBJ1-4|TRBV2
CASSVQRQEKLFF
TGTGCCAGCAGTGTACAGAGGCAGGAAAAACTGTTTTTT
>NA|TRBD2|TRBJ2-1|TRBV4-2
CASSQATSGSYNEQFF
TGTGCCAGCAGCCAAGCGACTAGCGGTAGCTACAATGAGCAGTTCTTC
>NA|NA|TRBJ1-5|TRBV5-1
CASSPTGTREPQHF
TGCGCCAGCAGTCCTACCGGGACTAGGGAGCCCCAGCATTTT
>NA|NA|TRBJ1-2|TRBV5-1
CASSGGDRTPQRF
TGCGCCAGCAGCGGAGGGGACCGTACCCCCCAGAGATTC
>NA|TRBD2|TRBJ2-2|TRBV9
CASSAPSGNTGELFF
TGTGCCAGCAGCGCGCCTAGCGGGAACACCGGGGAGCTGTTTTTT
>NA|NA|TRBJ2-1|TRBV7-2
CASRIRAPGDNEQFF
TGTGCCAGCAGGATCCGGGCTCCCGGTGATAATGAGCAGTTCTTC
>NA|TRBD1|TRBJ1-4|TRBV27
CASSIRTGNEKLFF
TGTGCCAGCAGTATCCGGACAGGAAATGAAAAACTGTTTTTT
>once|NA|TRBJ2-7|TRBV6-1
CASRELLSPRVCF
TGTGCCAGCAGGGAACTACTAAGCCCCAGGGTATGCTTC
>NA|TRBD2|TRBJ2-5|TRBV4-3
CASSQDSRGLAGDGETQYF
TGCGCCAGCAGCCAAGATTCCCGCGGACTAGCGGGAGATGGAGAGACCCAGTACTTC
>NA|TRBD1|TRBJ1-3|TRBV19
CASSIHQGAGNTIYF
TGTGCCAGTAGTATCCATCAGGGGGCTGGAAACACCATATATTTT
>NA|NA|TRBJ1-5|TRBV19
CASSIGGNLNQPQHF
TGTGCCAGTAGTATTGGGGGGAACCTAAATCAGCCCCAGCATTTT
>NA|NA|TRBJ2-2|TRBV2
CASSPSGTGELFF
TGTGCCAGCAGTCCCTCGGGCACCGGGGAGCTGTTTTTT